What follows are 21 T cell receptor beta chains derived from one specimen sequenced in a study of blood T cell repertoires in COVID-19. Sequenced by immunoSEQ multiplex PCR; TCRdb stores in-frame clones only, minus some. The sample carries roughly 100,000 clones, 87% recorded once. The sequencing input was peripheral blood. The receptors were gathered from a man aged 45-65 years in a cohort sampled during active COVID-19.

The genes are TRBV6-5 and TRBJ1-5; possibly TRBD1 for D (5 bases). The CDR3 is made up of 12 amino acids. Germline assignment: CDR1 MNHEY and CDR2 SVGAGI. V lost 2 bases and J 9 bases, leaving 8 bases between the germline ends. The CDR3 DNA follows: TGTGCCAGCAGTTACGCAGGGTTGCCCCAGCATTTT. Protein product: CASSYAGLPQHF.

This clone came up a few times. The rearrangement uses TRBV5-6 and TRBJ1-1, with D tentatively TRBD1 (5 bases). The CDR3 length is 15 residues. The V end was cut by 3 bases, the J end by 6 bases, with 18 bases between. Germline V gene sequence: CDR1 SGHDT, CDR2 YYEEEE. The CDR3 sequence: CASSSPGRTKSEAFF. The CDR3 DNA reads TGTGCCAGCAGCTCACCGGGACGGACTAAGTCTGAAGCTTTCTTT.

This rearrangement joins TRBV19 to TRBJ1-2; D remains unclear. Trimming took off 5 bases at V and 4 bases at J, with 14 bases between the two ends. This CDR3 has 14 residues. CDR1 LNHDA and CDR2 SQIVND come from the germline V gene (reference sequence). The CDR3 nucleotides are TGTGCCAGTAGTCTGCTCGAGGGCGGCTATGGCTACACCTTC. Translated: CASSLLEGGYGYTF.

This chain joins TRBV15 and TRBJ2-1; tentative D call: TRBD1 (5 bases). Germline values: CDR1 LNHNV, CDR2 YYDKDF (reference sequence). This CDR3 is built from 15 residues. V was shortened by 8 bases and J by 8 bases, with 22 bases between the two germline ends. CDR3 loop: CATHARRRVAYEQFF. The CDR3 region has the DNA TGTGCCACCCACGCCCGTCGCAGGGTTGCCTATGAGCAGTTCTTC.

The chain has TRBV7-2 and TRBJ1-1; no clear D gene. Germline V gives CDR1 SGHTA, CDR2 FQGNSA. V was cut by 4 bases and J by 0 bases, with 6 bases left in between. This CDR3 spans 13 amino acids. The CDR3: CASSSMMNTEAFF. DNA of the CDR3: TGTGCCAGCAGCTCTATGATGAACACTGAAGCTTTCTTT.

V is TRBV2 and J is TRBJ1-5; D unresolved. This CDR3 is built from 14 residues. Trimming stripped 2 bases from V and 1 base from J, with 6 bases between. Germline CDR1 and CDR2: SNHLY and FYNNEI. The CDR3 DNA follows: TGTGCCAGCAGTGAACGGCGGAGCAATCAGCCCCAGCATTTT. This translates into CASSERRSNQPQHF.

The chain combines TRBV5-4 with TRBJ2-5; the D is unclear. The CDR3 spans 13 residues. Trimming took 2 bases from V and 3 from J, leaving 8 bases between them. In germline, CDR1 is SGHNT, CDR2 YYREEE (reference sequence). The CDR3 bases are TGTGCCAGCAGCTTAGAGACAAAAGAGACCCAGTACTTC. It is translated as CASSLETKETQYF.

The CDR3 reads CASGQGSETQYF. The CDR3 nucleotides are TGTGCCAGCGGTCAGGGATCTGAGACCCAGTACTTC. The chain couples TRBV28 to TRBJ2-5, with a tentative D call TRBD1 (5 bases). This CDR3 spans 12 amino acids. V was shortened by 8 bases and J by 5 bases, with 12 bases between the two germline ends. CDR1 and CDR2 (germline): MDHEN, SYDVKM.

The rearrangement links TRBV2 to TRBJ1-5; D is undetermined. V was pared by 1 base and J by 4 bases, with 8 bases between. This CDR3 has 14 amino acids. Looked up from germline, CDR1 is SNHLY and CDR2 is FYNNEI. CDR3 region: CASSEGQLNQPQHF. The CDR3 nucleotides are TGTGCCAGCAGTGAAGGGCAGTTGAATCAGCCCCAGCATTTT.

J is TRBJ1-5 and V is TRBV19, with 9 bases aligning to TRBD1. The germline gives CDR1 LNHDA, CDR2 SQIVND (reference sequence). Trimming removed 5 bases from V and 1 base from J; junction bases left unmatched: 9. The CDR3 loop spans 17 amino acids. This CDR3 is CASSGRDRGVSNQPQHF. The CDR3 DNA reads TGTGCCAGTAGTGGCCGAGACAGGGGGGTAAGCAATCAGCCCCAGCATTTT.

The chain couples TRBV15 to TRBJ2-5, with 11 positions matching TRBD2. Germline V gene data show CDR1 as LNHNV and CDR2 as YYDKDF (reference sequence). Trimming at V came to 0 bases and at J to 2 bases, leaving 5 bases not matched to a gene. This CDR3 region has 17 residues. The CDR3 is CATSRDDRTSGQETQYF. The CDR3, as DNA: TGTGCCACCAGCAGAGATGACAGGACTAGCGGGCAAGAGACCCAGTACTTC.

The chain carries TRBV4-3 and TRBJ2-3; 7 nucleotides agree with TRBD1. The V and J ends lost 1 base and 0 bases, in that order; junction bases with no gene match: 7. Per the germline V gene, CDR1 is LGHNA and CDR2 is YSLEER. The CDR3 runs 17 residues. This CDR3 reads CASSQGRATGSTDTQYF. CDR3 nucleotides: TGCGCCAGCAGCCAAGGGCGAGCGACAGGGAGCACAGATACGCAGTATTTT.

This rearrangement joins TRBV28 to TRBJ2-3, with D perhaps matching TRBD1 (6 bases). CDR3 length: 16 amino acids. Deletions cut 4 bases from V and 0 bases from J, with 14 bases between. Germline V gives CDR1 MDHEN, CDR2 SYDVKM. The CDR3 sequence: CASSSRTASSTDTQYF. CDR3 nucleotide sequence: TGTGCCAGCAGTTCGCGGACAGCATCTAGCACAGATACGCAGTATTTT.

V and J are TRBV6-1 and TRBJ1-1, with D unresolved. The ends were cut back, 1 base at V and 0 bases at J, with 6 bases in the middle. The CDR3 is made up of 14 amino acids. Germline assignment: CDR1 MNHNS and CDR2 SASEGT. Here the CDR3 DNA reads TGTGCCAGCAGTGAAGGCAGTATGAACACTGAAGCTTTCTTT. Amino acid sequence: CASSEGSMNTEAFF.

This chain links TRBV12-3 or TRBV12-4 with TRBJ1-1; D gene ambiguous. The CDR3 totals 12 residues. V was cut by 5 bases and J by 9 bases, with 13 bases left in between. The CDR3 sequence: CASSPWGGKAFF. The CDR3 DNA sequence: TGTGCCAGCAGTCCCTGGGGAGGGAAAGCTTTCTTT.

The CDR3 coding sequence is TGTGCCAGCAGCCAAGACCCAGGGAGCACAGATACGCAGTATTTT. Translation: CASSQDPGSTDTQYF. The chain joins TRBV3-1 (or the pseudogene TRBV3-2) to TRBJ2-3, with D perhaps TRBD1 (5 bases). The CDR3 consists of 15 residues. Germline-derived CDR1 and CDR2 are LGHDT and YNNKEL (reference sequence). Trimming left V 0 bases short and J 0 bases short, with 7 bases between.

This rearrangement joins TRBV5-4 to TRBJ1-5, with 8 bases fitting TRBD1. The junction had 3 bases not matched to a gene; V was cut back by 0 bases and J by 4 bases. This CDR3 region has 15 residues. The germline CDR1 and CDR2 sequences are SGHNT and YYREEE (reference sequence). The CDR3 nucleotides are TGTGCCAGCAGCTTGGGAGGGACAGGTAATCAGCCCCAGCATTTT. It yields the protein CASSLGGTGNQPQHF.

This chain links TRBV7-9 with TRBJ1-2; TRBD1 is a possible D gene (6 bases). V was pared by 5 bases and J by 0 bases, with 16 bases between. Germline V gene data show CDR1 as SEHNR and CDR2 as FQNEAQ (reference sequence). The CDR3 is made up of 16 amino acids. Here the CDR3 reads CASSRLRQATNYGYTF. The CDR3 region has the DNA TGTGCCAGCAGCCGCTTGAGACAGGCCACTAACTATGGCTACACCTTC.

This clone occurred once. V gene TRBV18 combines with J gene TRBJ1-2; tentative D call: TRBD1 (5 bases). The germline V gene encodes CDR1 KGHSH and CDR2 LQKENI. The CDR3 totals 15 residues. Deletions cut 3 bases from V and 0 bases from J, with 11 bases between. The CDR3 loop reads CASSPTVGANYGYTF. The CDR3 DNA sequence: TGTGCCAGCTCACCGACAGTCGGAGCTAACTATGGCTACACCTTC.

This clone has just a few counts. The chain has TRBV10-3 and TRBJ2-7, with TRBD2 matching 8 bases. V was clipped by 4 bases and J by 2 bases; unmatched bases: 4. The CDR3 contains 14 residues. CDR1 is ENHRY, CDR2 SYGVKD, per germline. The CDR3, as DNA: TGTGCCATCAGTGCTACTAGCGGAGCCTACGAGCAGTACTTC. It translates to CAISATSGAYEQYF.

J is TRBJ2-2 and V is TRBV12-3 or TRBV12-4, with 8 bases matching TRBD2. The V segment lost 10 bases and the J segment 9 bases; nucleotides outside the gene matches: 10. The length of the CDR3 is 13 residues. DNA for the CDR3: TGTGCCACCGCCGCGGCGGGGGGCAGGGAGCTGTTTTTT. Its translation is CATAAAGGRELFF.